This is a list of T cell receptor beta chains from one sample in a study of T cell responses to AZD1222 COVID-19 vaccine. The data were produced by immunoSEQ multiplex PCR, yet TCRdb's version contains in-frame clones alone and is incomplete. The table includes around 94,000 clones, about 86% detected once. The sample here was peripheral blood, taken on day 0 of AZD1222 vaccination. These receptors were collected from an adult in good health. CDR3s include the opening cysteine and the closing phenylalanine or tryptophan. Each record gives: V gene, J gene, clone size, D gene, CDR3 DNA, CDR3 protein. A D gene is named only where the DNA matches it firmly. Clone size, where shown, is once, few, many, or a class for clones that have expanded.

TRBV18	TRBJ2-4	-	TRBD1	TGTGCCAGCTCACCAATTCAGAGGGGGCTACGTTCCAAAAACATTCAGTACTTC	CASSPIQRGLRSKNIQYF
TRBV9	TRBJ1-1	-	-	TGTGCCAGCAGCCAACCGGGACGGGCTAACACTGAAGCTTTCTTT	CASSQPGRANTEAFF
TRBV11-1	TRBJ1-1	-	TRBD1	TGTGCCAGCAGCGCGGACAGGGTGGGTACTGAAGCTTTCTTT	CASSADRVGTEAFF
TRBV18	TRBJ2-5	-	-	TGTGCCAGCTCACCACCTCCCGGCGAGACCCAGTACTTC	CASSPPPGETQYF
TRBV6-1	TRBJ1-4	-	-	TGTGCCAGCAGTGAGTCAGGACCGAATGAAAAACTGTTTTTT	CASSESGPNEKLFF
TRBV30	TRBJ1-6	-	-	TGTGCCTGCCTGCCGTCCGGCAGGGATCTTTCACCCCTCCACTTT	CACLPSGRDLSPLHF
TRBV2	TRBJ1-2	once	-	TGTGCCAGCACGGCAGGATATTCCAACTATGGCTACACCTTC	CASTAGYSNYGYTF
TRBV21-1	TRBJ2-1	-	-	TGTGCCAGCAGCAACCGACTAGCGGGGTTGCTAGGCCATGAGCAGTTCTTC	CASSNRLAGLLGHEQFF
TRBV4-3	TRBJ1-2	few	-	TGCGCCAGCAGCCAAGATATCGGGCTCAGTAACTATGGCTACACCTTC	CASSQDIGLSNYGYTF
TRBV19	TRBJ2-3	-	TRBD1	TGTGCCAGTAGCCCAGGGGGCAGGGGGCGAAATACGCAGTATTTT	CASSPGGRGRNTQYF
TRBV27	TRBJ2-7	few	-	TGTGCCAGCAGTTTAATCCCGAGCTCCTACGAGCAGTACTTC	CASSLIPSSYEQYF
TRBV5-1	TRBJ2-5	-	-	TGCGCCAGCAGCTCGCTGACAGAAGAGACCCAGTACTTC	CASSSLTEETQYF
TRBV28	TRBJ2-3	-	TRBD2	TGTGCCAGCAGTTTCCCGGGGGGGCTTAACACAGATACGCAGTATTTT	CASSFPGGLNTDTQYF
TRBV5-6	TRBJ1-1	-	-	TGTGCCAGCAGCTTTGGGGGAGTCAGCACTGAAGCTTTCTTT	CASSFGGVSTEAFF
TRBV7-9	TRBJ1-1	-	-	TGTGCCAGCAGCTTAGATCTGGGGGCAAGGGGCACTGAAGCTTTCTTT	CASSLDLGARGTEAFF
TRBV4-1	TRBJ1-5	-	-	TGCGCCAGCAGCCCCGATAACAACAGCAATCAGCCCCAGCATTTT	CASSPDNNSNQPQHF
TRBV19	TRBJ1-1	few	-	TGTGCCAGTGGTGAACAGGGTGGCACTGAAGCTTTCTTT	CASGEQGGTEAFF
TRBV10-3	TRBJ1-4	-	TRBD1	TGTGCCATCAGTGTAACCGGGACAGGGAATGAAAAACTGTTTTTT	CAISVTGTGNEKLFF
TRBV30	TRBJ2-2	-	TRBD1	TGTGCCTCGATCTACAGGGGCGCCGGGGAGCTGTTTTTT	CASIYRGAGELFF
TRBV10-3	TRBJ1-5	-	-	TGTGCCATCAGTGAGTCCAGGGGAGGTAGCAATCAGCCCCAGCATTTT	CAISESRGGSNQPQHF
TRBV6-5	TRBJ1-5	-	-	TGTGCCAGCAGTTACAGGACCGGTAGCAATCAGCCCCAGCATTTT	CASSYRTGSNQPQHF
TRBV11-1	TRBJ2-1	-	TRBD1	TGTGCCAGCAGACAGGGGGTGAGTGAGCAGTTCTTC	CASRQGVSEQFF